This TCR beta chain was retrieved from a study of T cells in Graves' hyperthyroidism and ophthalmopathy. Study in general: Pretreatment peripheral blood was obtained at initial diagnosis.

Ahead of any ophthalmopathy symptoms, the blood sample was obtained at the first diagnosis of hyperthyroidism. This clonotype was detected many times. The antigen remains unidentified. Broader study findings: Most thyroid clonotypes expanded above 0.001 were also detected in blood.

CDR1 and CDR2 from the germline V gene are SGHRS and YFSETQ. With 0 bases removed from V and 0 bases from J, the gap between germline ends came to 10 bases. The CDR3 totals 16 residues. RNA transcripts yielded amplified TCR beta CDR3 regions. TCR CDR3 regions were first amplified by RT-PCR with HTBI primers. One entry per CDR3 protein results from TCRdb running MiXCR on the multiplex PCR reads. The table shows roughly 400,000 distinct CDR3 sequences, with around 14% occurring only once. The sample was blood. This receptor was taken from a woman aged 18-29 years with Graves' hyperthyroidism that later progressed to Graves' ophthalmopathy. The chain combines TRBV5-1 with TRBJ2-1; D is uncertain. The CDR3 DNA follows: TGCGCCAGCAGCTTGGACGGAACGAGCTCCTACAATGAGCAGTTCTTC. Translating gives CASSLDGTSSYNEQFF. Filled out from reference TRBV5-1 and TRBJ2-1, the complete variable domain reads KAGVTQTPRYLIKTRGQQVTLSCSPISGHRSVSWYQQTPGQGLQFLFEYFSETQRNKGNFPGRFSGRQFSNSRSEMNVSTLELGDSALYLCASSLDGTSSYNEQFFGPGTRLTVL.